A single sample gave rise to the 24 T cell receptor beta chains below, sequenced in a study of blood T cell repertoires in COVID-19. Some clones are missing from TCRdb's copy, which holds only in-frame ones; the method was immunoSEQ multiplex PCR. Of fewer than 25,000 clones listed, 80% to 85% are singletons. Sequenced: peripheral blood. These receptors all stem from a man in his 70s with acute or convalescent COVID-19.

The CDR3 region is CASSSLTNRFSTDTQYF. The CDR3 bases are TGTGCCAGCAGTTCACTGACTAACCGTTTTAGCACAGATACGCAGTATTTT. This chain links TRBV28 with TRBJ2-3; perhaps TRBD2 as D (5 bases). V was pared by 4 bases and J by 0 bases, with 17 bases between. This CDR3 has 17 amino acids. Germline values: CDR1 MDHEN, CDR2 SYDVKM.

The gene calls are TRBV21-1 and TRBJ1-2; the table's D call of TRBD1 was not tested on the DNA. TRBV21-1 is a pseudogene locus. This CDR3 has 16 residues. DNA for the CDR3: TGTGCCAGCAGCAAAGGTTTTCAGGGGTCCAACTATGGCTACACCTTC. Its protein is CASSKGFQGSNYGYTF.

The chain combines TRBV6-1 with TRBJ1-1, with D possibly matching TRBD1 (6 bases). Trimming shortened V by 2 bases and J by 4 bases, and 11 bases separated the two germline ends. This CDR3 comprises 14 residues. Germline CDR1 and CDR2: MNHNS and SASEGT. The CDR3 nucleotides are TGTGCCAGCAGTGAACAACAGGGAAGCACTGAAGCTTTCTTT. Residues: CASSEQQGSTEAFF.

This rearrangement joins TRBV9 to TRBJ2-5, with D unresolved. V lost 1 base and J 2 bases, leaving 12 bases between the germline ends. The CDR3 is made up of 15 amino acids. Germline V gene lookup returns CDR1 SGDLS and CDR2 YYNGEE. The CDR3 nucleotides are TGTGCCAGCAGCGTAAGTGGAACTAAACAAGAGACCCAGTACTTC. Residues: CASSVSGTKQETQYF.

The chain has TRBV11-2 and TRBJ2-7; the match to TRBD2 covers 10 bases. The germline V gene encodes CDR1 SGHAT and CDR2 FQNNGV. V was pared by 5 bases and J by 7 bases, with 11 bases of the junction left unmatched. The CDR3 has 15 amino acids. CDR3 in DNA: TGTGCCAGCAGCCTTACCCGGACTAGCGGAAATGAGCAGTACTTC. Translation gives CASSLTRTSGNEQYF. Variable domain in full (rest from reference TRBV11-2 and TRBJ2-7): EAGVAQSPRYKIIEKRQSVAFWCNPISGHATLYWYQQILGQGPKLLIQFQNNGVVDDSQLPKDRFSAERLKGVDSTLKIQPAKLEDSAVYLCASSLTRTSGNEQYFGPGTRLTVT.

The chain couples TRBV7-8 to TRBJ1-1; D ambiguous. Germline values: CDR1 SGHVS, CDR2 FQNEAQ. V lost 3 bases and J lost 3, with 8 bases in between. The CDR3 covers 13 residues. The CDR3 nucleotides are TGTGCCAGCAGCTTGAACATGGACACTGAAGCTTTCTTT. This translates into CASSLNMDTEAFF.

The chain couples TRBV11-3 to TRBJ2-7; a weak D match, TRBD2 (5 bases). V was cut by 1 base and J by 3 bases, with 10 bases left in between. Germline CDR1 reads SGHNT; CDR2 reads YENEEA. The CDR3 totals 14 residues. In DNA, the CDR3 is TGTGCCAGCAGCTTAGGGCCTAGCATCTACGAGCAGTACTTC. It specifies CASSLGPSIYEQYF.

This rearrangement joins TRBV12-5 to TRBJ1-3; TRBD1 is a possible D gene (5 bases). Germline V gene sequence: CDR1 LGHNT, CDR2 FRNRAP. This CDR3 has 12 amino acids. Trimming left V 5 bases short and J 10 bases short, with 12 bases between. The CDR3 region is CASGPQPGTIYF. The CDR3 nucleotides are TGTGCTAGTGGTCCTCAGCCAGGGACCATATATTTT.

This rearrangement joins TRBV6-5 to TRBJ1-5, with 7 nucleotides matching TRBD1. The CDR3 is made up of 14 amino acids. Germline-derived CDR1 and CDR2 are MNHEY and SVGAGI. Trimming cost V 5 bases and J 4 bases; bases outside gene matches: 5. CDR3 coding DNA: TGTGCCAGCAGTAGGGACAGTTCGAATCAGCCCCAGCATTTT. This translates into CASSRDSSNQPQHF.

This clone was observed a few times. The CDR3 sequence is CASSSLQASYGYTF. The CDR3, as DNA: TGTGCCAGCAGCTCATTACAGGCCTCCTATGGCTACACCTTC. This sequence joins TRBV5-6 and TRBJ1-2; a possible D gene is TRBD1 (5 bases). The ends were cut back, 3 bases at V and 4 bases at J, with 13 bases in the middle. The CDR3 consists of 14 residues. Germline V lookup: CDR1 SGHDT, CDR2 YYEEEE.

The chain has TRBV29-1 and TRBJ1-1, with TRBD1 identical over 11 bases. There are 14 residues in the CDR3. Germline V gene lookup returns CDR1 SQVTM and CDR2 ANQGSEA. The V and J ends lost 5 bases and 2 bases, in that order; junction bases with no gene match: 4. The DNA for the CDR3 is TGCAGCGTTTGGACAGGGGGCGGTAACACTGAAGCTTTCTTT. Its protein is CSVWTGGGNTEAFF.

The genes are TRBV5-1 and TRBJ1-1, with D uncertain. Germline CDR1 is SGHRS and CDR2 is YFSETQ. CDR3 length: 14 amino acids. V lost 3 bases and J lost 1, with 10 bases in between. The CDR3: CASSWRGPNTEAFF. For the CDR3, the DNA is TGCGCCAGCAGCTGGCGTGGGCCGAACACTGAAGCTTTCTTT. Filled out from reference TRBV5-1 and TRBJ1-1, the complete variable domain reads KAGVTQTPRYLIKTRGQQVTLSCSPISGHRSVSWYQQTPGQGLQFLFEYFSETQRNKGNFPGRFSGRQFSNSRSEMNVSTLELGDSALYLCASSWRGPNTEAFFGQGTRLTVV.

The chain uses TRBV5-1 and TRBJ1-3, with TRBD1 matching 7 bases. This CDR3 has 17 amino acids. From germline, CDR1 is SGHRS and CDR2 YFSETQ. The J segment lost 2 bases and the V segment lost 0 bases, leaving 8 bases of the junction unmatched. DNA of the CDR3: TGCGCCAGCAGCTTGGCCTTGAACAGGGGACCTGGAAACACCATATATTTT. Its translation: CASSLALNRGPGNTIYF.

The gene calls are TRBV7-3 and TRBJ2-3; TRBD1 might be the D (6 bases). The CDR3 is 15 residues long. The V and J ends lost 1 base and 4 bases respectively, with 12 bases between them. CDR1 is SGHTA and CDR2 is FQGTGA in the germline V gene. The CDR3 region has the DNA TGTGCCAGCAGCTTAAGGACAGCTACGGCAGATACGCAGTATTTT. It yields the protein CASSLRTATADTQYF.

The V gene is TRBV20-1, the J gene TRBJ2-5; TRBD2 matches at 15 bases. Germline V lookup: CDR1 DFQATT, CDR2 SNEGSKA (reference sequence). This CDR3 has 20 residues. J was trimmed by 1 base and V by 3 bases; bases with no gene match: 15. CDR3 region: CSASKEGLAGGTMFQETQYF. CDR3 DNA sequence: TGCAGTGCTAGTAAGGAGGGACTAGCGGGGGGTACTATGTTCCAAGAGACCCAGTACTTC.

This CDR3 reads CASSVGRGSGANVLTF. The CDR3 nucleotides read TGTGCCAGCAGCGTAGGTAGGGGGTCTGGGGCCAACGTCCTGACTTTC. The genes are TRBV9 and TRBJ2-6, with D tentatively TRBD1 (6 bases). CDR1 and CDR2 (germline): SGDLS, YYNGEE. The CDR3 extends over 16 amino acids. Deletions cut 0 bases from V and 1 base from J, with 8 bases between.

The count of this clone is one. The CDR3 is CASSFESRNSPLHF. CDR3 DNA: TGTGCCAGCAGTTTTGAGTCGCGAAATTCACCCCTCCACTTT. The V gene is TRBV27, the J gene TRBJ1-6; D unclear. This CDR3 is built from 14 residues. Between the trimmed V and J ends, which lost 3 bases and 7 bases, there was a span of 10 bases. Per the germline V gene, CDR1 is MNHEY and CDR2 is SMNVEV (reference sequence).

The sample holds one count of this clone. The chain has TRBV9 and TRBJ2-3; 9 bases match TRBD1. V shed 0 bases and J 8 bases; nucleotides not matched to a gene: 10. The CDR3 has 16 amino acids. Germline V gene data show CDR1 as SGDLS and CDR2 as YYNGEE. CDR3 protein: CASSVAGQGLSGTQYF. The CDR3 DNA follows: TGTGCCAGCAGCGTAGCTGGACAGGGGTTATCCGGTACGCAGTATTTT.

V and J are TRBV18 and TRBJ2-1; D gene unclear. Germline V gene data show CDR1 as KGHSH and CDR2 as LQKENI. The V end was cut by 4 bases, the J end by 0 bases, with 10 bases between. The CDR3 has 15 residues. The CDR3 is CASSRLPSSYNEQFF. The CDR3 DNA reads TGTGCCAGCTCACGTCTTCCGAGCTCCTACAATGAGCAGTTCTTC.

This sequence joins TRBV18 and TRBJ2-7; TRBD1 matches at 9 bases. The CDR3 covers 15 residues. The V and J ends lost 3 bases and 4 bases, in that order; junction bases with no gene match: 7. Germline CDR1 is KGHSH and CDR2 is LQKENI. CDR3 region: CASSPPGQGRYEQYF. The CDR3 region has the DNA TGTGCCAGCTCACCGCCGGGACAGGGAAGATACGAGCAGTACTTC.

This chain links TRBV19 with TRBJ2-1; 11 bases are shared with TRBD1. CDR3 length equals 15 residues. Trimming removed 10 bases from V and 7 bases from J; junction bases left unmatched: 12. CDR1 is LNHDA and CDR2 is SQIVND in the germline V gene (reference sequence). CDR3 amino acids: CATDPRGTGGNEQFF. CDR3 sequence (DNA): TGTGCCACCGATCCAAGAGGGACAGGGGGGAATGAGCAGTTCTTC.

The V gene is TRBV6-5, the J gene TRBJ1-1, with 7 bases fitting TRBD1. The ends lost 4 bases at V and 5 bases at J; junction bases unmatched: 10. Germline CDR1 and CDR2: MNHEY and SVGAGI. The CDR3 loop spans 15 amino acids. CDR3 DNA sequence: TGTGCCAGCAGTTTCGACAGGGCAGTAGATACTGAAGCTTTCTTT. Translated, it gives CASSFDRAVDTEAFF.

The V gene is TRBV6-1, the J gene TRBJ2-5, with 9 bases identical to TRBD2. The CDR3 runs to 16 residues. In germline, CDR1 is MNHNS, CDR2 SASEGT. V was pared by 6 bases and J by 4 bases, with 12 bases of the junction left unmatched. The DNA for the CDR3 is TGTGCCAGCAGGGAACAGAATGCGGGGGGGCGAGAGACCCAGTACTTC. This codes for CASREQNAGGRETQYF.

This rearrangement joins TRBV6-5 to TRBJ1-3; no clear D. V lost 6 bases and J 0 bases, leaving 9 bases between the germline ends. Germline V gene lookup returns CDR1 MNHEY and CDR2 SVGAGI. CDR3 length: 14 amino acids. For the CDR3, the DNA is TGTGCCAGCAGGGCAGACTTCTCTGGAAACACCATATATTTT. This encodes CASRADFSGNTIYF.